This TCR beta chain comes out of a study of blood T cell repertoires in COVID-19. The CDR3 runs to 14 residues. The V end was cut by 0 bases, the J end by 10 bases, with 10 bases between. The V gene's germline CDR1 is LGHNA and CDR2 YSLEER. Generated by immunoSEQ multiplex PCR, the TCRdb table keeps only in-frame clones and is missing some. The sample holds under 85,000 clones, 85% to 90% seen once. The chain links TRBV4-3 to TRBJ1-6, with unresolved D. This receptor was identified in a man aged 45-60 years with acute or convalescent COVID-19. The source material was peripheral blood. In DNA, the CDR3 is TGCGCCAGCAGCCAAGACCAGGAAGGCTCACCCCTCCACTTT. Amino acid sequence: CASSQDQEGSPLHF.